Below are 20 T cell receptor beta chains sequenced from a single sample in a study of response to subunit inactivated influenza vaccine (dated by TCRdb to the late 2010s). Receptors were amplified or captured by RT-PCR. The sequencer was an Illumina HiSeq 2500. TCRdb reanalyzed the raw reads on its own, using fastp at Q25 for trimming and MiXCR for clone calling, and kept in-frame beta chains. Here each entry gathers all rows of one CDR3 protein and keeps the most common genes and DNA. Within this sample are 630,000 or so distinct CDR3 sequences, with about a sixth of them counted one time only. The ten largest clonotypes hold 11% of the sample. The sample was PBMCs from blood, taken 11 to 12 days after vaccination. The receptor set was obtained from a man aged 45-60 years who received an inactivated influenza vaccine. Donor details come from another sample of the same person, matched by shared clones.

This clonotype has just a few counts. The genes are TRBV25-1 and TRBJ1-2; D perhaps matches TRBD1 (6 bases). Looked up from germline, CDR1 is MGHDK and CDR2 is SYGVNS. V lost 1 base and J lost 8, with 11 bases in between. The CDR3 spans 13 residues. The CDR3 DNA reads TGTGCCAGCAGTGAATTCAACAGGGAGGGCTACACCTTC. Its protein product is CASSEFNREGYTF.

This clonotype was found a few times. The chain carries TRBV20-1 and TRBJ2-3, with D hard to call. The CDR3 is 15 residues long. The germline V and J ends were trimmed by 1 base and 0 bases, with 11 bases remaining between them. The V gene's germline CDR1 is DFQATT and CDR2 SNEGSKA (reference sequence). The CDR3 sequence: CSARGSVGSTDTQYF. The CDR3 region has the DNA TGCAGTGCTAGAGGTAGTGTTGGAAGCACAGATACGCAGTATTTT.

This clonotype was picked up a small number of times. The chain uses TRBV6-1 and TRBJ2-1; 10 bases map to TRBD2. With V trimmed by 7 bases and J by 9 bases, 15 bases remained unmatched. CDR3 length equals 16 residues. Germline V lookup: CDR1 MNHNS, CDR2 SASEGT. CDR3 amino acids: CASIYLLAGFLCEQFF. The CDR3, as DNA: TGTGCCAGCATCTACCTACTAGCGGGGTTTCTTTGTGAGCAGTTCTTC.

This clonotype was found a few times. The chain has TRBV28 and TRBJ2-1; D is possibly TRBD2 (8 bases). CDR3 length: 15 residues. The V gene's germline CDR1 is MDHEN and CDR2 SYDVKM. Trimming cost V 7 bases and J 4 bases, with 17 bases left between them. The CDR3 DNA reads TGTGCCAGCACACCCGGGAGGGGGCCGTACAATGAGCAGTTCTTC. Protein sequence: CASTPGRGPYNEQFF.

This clonotype has more than one count but fewer than ten. V and J are TRBV4-2 and TRBJ2-2, with D hard to call. Germline lookup yields CDR1 LGHNA and CDR2 YNFKEQ. The CDR3 runs 17 residues. The V end was cut by 0 bases, the J end by 3 bases, with 14 bases between. The CDR3 protein is CASSQEVRASHTGELFF. As DNA, the CDR3 is TGTGCCAGCAGCCAAGAGGTACGAGCGAGCCACACCGGGGAGCTGTTTTTT.

This clonotype turned up a few times. J is TRBJ1-3 and V is TRBV7-9; D is uncertain. The CDR3 is 17 amino acids. CDR1 is SEHNR, CDR2 FQNEAQ, per germline (reference sequence). V lost 2 bases to trimming and J lost 0 bases, with 14 bases between them. Here the CDR3 DNA reads TGTGCCAGCAGCTTATTAGCGGTAAAAAGCTCTGGAAACACCATATATTTT. Residues: CASSLLAVKSSGNTIYF.

The table lists this clonotype with a few counts. A read error may produce the germline difference seen at one junction end. This rearrangement joins TRBV7-9 to TRBJ1-1; D ambiguous. CDR3 size: 15 residues. Germline assignment: CDR1 SEHNR and CDR2 FQNEAQ (reference sequence). CDR3 coding DNA: TGTGCCAGCAGTTTAGGACGTACGATGAACACTGAAGCTTTCTTT. Its protein is CASSLGRTMNTEAFF.

This clonotype was counted a few times. The rearrangement joins TRBV6-2 or TRBV6-3 to TRBJ2-3; D is perhaps TRBD2 (6 bases). Trimming removed 6 bases at V and 1 base at J, with 17 bases between. This CDR3 is 16 amino acids long. Per the germline V gene, CDR1 is MNHEY and CDR2 is SVGEGT. The CDR3 reads CASSRPGGFGTDTQYF. The CDR3 DNA follows: TGTGCCAGCAGCCGCCCAGGAGGGTTCGGCACAGATACGCAGTATTTT.

This clonotype was observed a few times. The chain carries TRBV7-2 and TRBJ1-1; D unresolved. V was cut by 3 bases and J by 2 bases, with 7 bases left in between. Germline values: CDR1 SGHTA, CDR2 FQGNSA. The CDR3 consists of 13 residues. CDR3 nucleotide sequence: TGTGCCAGCAGCTTTGAGCCAAACACTGAAGCTTTCTTT. It encodes CASSFEPNTEAFF.

This clonotype was detected a few times. The CDR3 nucleotides read TGTGCCAGCAGTGAGGACAGGGGGGTCAATGAGCAGTTCTTC. Protein sequence: CASSEDRGVNEQFF. The chain couples TRBV2 to TRBJ2-1; 10 bases fit TRBD1. Per the germline V gene, CDR1 is SNHLY and CDR2 is FYNNEI. Trimming at V came to 3 bases and at J to 6 bases, leaving 2 bases not matched to a gene. The CDR3 length is 14 residues.

This chain connects TRBV25-1 to TRBJ2-5, with D unclear. The CDR3 runs 12 residues. V was shortened by 5 bases and J by 3 bases, with 7 bases between the two germline ends. The germline CDR1 and CDR2 sequences are MGHDK and SYGVNS. The CDR3 DNA reads as TGTGCCAGCAGTACGGCAAAAGAGACCCAGTACTTC. It encodes CASSTAKETQYF.

A few counts support this clonotype. The chain recombines TRBV6-1 with TRBJ1-5; no definite D call. Germline CDR1 is MNHNS and CDR2 is SASEGT. Trimming left V 5 bases short and J 10 bases short, with 18 bases between. CDR3 length: 14 amino acids. This chain's CDR3 is CASSQDPGYAPQHF. The CDR3 DNA reads as TGTGCCAGCAGTCAGGACCCCGGGTATGCCCCCCAGCATTTT.

This chain joins TRBV10-3 and TRBJ1-3, with D unresolved. The CDR3 is 15 residues long. V shed 6 bases and J shed 3 bases, with 15 bases lying between them. Germline assignment: CDR1 ENHRY and CDR2 SYGVKD. The CDR3 coding sequence is TGTGCCATCAGGAGCGGAGAGGGCGATGGAAACACCATATATTTT. This encodes CAIRSGEGDGNTIYF.

This sequence joins TRBV6-2 or TRBV6-3 and TRBJ2-1, with D perhaps TRBD2 (6 bases). CDR1 MNHEY and CDR2 SVGEGT come from the germline V gene. Deletions cut 5 bases from V and 0 bases from J, with 14 bases between. CDR3 length: 16 residues. This CDR3 reads CASSRAGGSSYNEQFF. CDR3 DNA sequence: TGTGCCAGCAGTAGAGCAGGAGGGAGCTCCTACAATGAGCAGTTCTTC.

V usage is TRBV12-3 or TRBV12-4 and J usage is TRBJ1-2; 9 bases align to TRBD1. V shed 2 bases and J 5 bases; nucleotides not matched to a gene: 6. This CDR3 has 15 amino acids. The DNA of the CDR3 is TGTGCCAGCAGTTTAACCGGGACAGGGATGTATGGCTACACCTTC. This gives the protein CASSLTGTGMYGYTF.

This clonotype was seen a few times. The chain recombines TRBV30 with TRBJ1-2; 7 nucleotides align to TRBD1. This CDR3 spans 12 amino acids. CDR1 GTSNPN and CDR2 SVGIG come from the germline V gene (reference sequence). The junction had 5 bases not matched to a gene; V was cut back by 4 bases and J by 6 bases. CDR3 sequence reads: CAWTATGNGYTF. Here the CDR3 DNA reads TGTGCCTGGACCGCGACAGGGAATGGCTACACCTTC.

V is TRBV25-1 and J is TRBJ2-3; D possibly corresponds to TRBD1 (5 bases). Trimming pared 7 bases from V and 2 bases from J, leaving 10 bases between. The CDR3 totals 13 residues. Germline CDR1 and CDR2: MGHDK and SYGVNS. CDR3 protein: CASTRQLTDTQYF. In DNA form, the CDR3 reads TGTGCCAGCACGCGACAGCTCACAGATACGCAGTATTTT.

This clonotype was seen at least ten times. The chain couples TRBV10-3 to TRBJ2-1; D is possibly TRBD2 (7 bases). V shed 8 bases and J shed 3 bases, with 20 bases lying between them. The germline V gene encodes CDR1 ENHRY and CDR2 SYGVKD. The CDR3 runs 16 residues. The CDR3 DNA follows: TGTGCCATCTCCCACGGGGGGCAATACTACTACAATGAGCAGTTCTTC. Translating gives CAISHGGQYYYNEQFF.

This clonotype was seen a few times. CDR3 sequence reads: CSARGGVAGANVLTF. The CDR3 coding sequence is TGCAGTGCTAGAGGTGGGGTCGCTGGGGCCAACGTCCTGACTTTC. V is TRBV20-1 and J is TRBJ2-6; no firm D call. Germline V gene data show CDR1 as DFQATT and CDR2 as SNEGSKA (reference sequence). Trimming stripped 1 base from V and 2 bases from J, with 9 bases between. This CDR3 spans 15 amino acids.

V usage is TRBV7-9 and J usage is TRBJ1-1, with a possible D match to TRBD1 (5 bases). Germline loops: CDR1 SEHNR, CDR2 FQNEAQ (reference sequence). The CDR3 runs 14 residues. V dropped 6 bases and J dropped 0 bases, with 11 bases sitting between them. As DNA, the CDR3 is TGTGCCAGCAGAAGACAGAACCTGAACACTGAAGCTTTCTTT. It translates to CASRRQNLNTEAFF.